These 16 T cell receptor beta chains were sequenced from one sample in a study of blood T cell repertoires in COVID-19. Produced via immunoSEQ multiplex PCR; TCRdb's table is partial and in-frame only. The data contain roughly 230,000 clones, roughly 89% of them singletons. The specimen sequenced was peripheral blood. These receptors came from a woman aged 55-75 years with COVID-19, enrolled during active disease.

The rearrangement uses TRBV9 and TRBJ2-7; 8 bases are shared with TRBD1. The CDR3 is 15 residues long. The J segment lost 0 bases and the V segment lost 4 bases, leaving 6 bases of the junction unmatched. Germline assignment: CDR1 SGDLS and CDR2 YYNGEE. The CDR3 DNA is TGTGCCAGCAGCCCCCTCGGGACAGGCTCCTACGAGCAGTACTTC. Translation: CASSPLGTGSYEQYF.

The V call is TRBV9, the J call TRBJ2-1; 9 bases fit TRBD1. The V gene end was trimmed by 0 bases and the J gene end by 6 bases; junction bases not matched to a gene: 4. CDR1 and CDR2 from the germline V gene are SGDLS and YYNGEE. The CDR3 contains 15 residues. CDR3 in DNA: TGTGCCAGCAGCGTAGGGGACAGGGTTTTCAATGAGCAGTTCTTC. The encoded protein is CASSVGDRVFNEQFF. Based on the CDR3 plus reference TRBV9 and TRBJ2-1, the full variable domain is DSGVTQTPKHLITATGQRVTLRCSPRSGDLSVYWYQQSLDQGLQFLIQYYNGEERAKGNILERFSAQQFPDLHSELNLSSLELGDSALYFCASSVGDRVFNEQFFGPGTRLTVL.

The chain uses TRBV5-5 and TRBJ2-1, with 15 nucleotides matching TRBD2. This CDR3 has 16 residues. V trimming: 5 bases; J trimming: 7 bases; junction bases outside the gene matches: 7. Per germline, CDR1 SGHKS and CDR2 YYEKEE (reference sequence). CDR3 nucleotide sequence: TGTGCCAGCAGACGGACTAGCGGGGGGGCGTTGAATGAGCAGTTCTTC. This translates into CASRRTSGGALNEQFF. Filled out from reference TRBV5-5 and TRBJ2-1, the complete variable domain reads DAGVTQSPTHLIKTRGQQVTLRCSPISGHKSVSWYQQVLGQGPQFIFQYYEKEERGRGNFPDRFSARQFPNYSSELNVNALLLGDSALYLCASRRTSGGALNEQFFGPGTRLTVL.

V gene TRBV2 combines with J gene TRBJ1-2, with TRBD1 identical over 8 bases. The junction had 10 bases not matched to a gene; V was cut back by 10 bases and J by 6 bases. The CDR3 loop spans 13 amino acids. CDR1 and CDR2 from the germline V gene are SNHLY and FYNNEI. The CDR3 region has the DNA TGTGCCAACCCCAGGGGGCGAATAGATGGCTACACCTTC. Residues: CANPRGRIDGYTF.

The rearrangement uses TRBV6-5 and TRBJ2-7; D possibly corresponds to TRBD2 (6 bases). The CDR3 contains 11 residues. Trimming stripped 6 bases from V and 5 bases from J, with 8 bases between. Germline CDR1 is MNHEY and CDR2 is SVGAGI. CDR3 nucleotide sequence: TGTGCCAGCAGGAGGGAGGACGAGCAGTACTTC. Translated, it gives CASRREDEQYF.

V usage is TRBV5-1 and J usage is TRBJ1-6; a weak D match, TRBD1 (5 bases). V lost 4 bases, J lost 8 bases, and 19 bases lay in between. CDR3 size: 16 residues. The germline V gene encodes CDR1 SGHRS and CDR2 YFSETQ. The CDR3 is CASSIGGGTVDSPLHF. In DNA form, the CDR3 reads TGCGCCAGCAGCATCGGTGGGGGGACTGTGGATTCACCCCTCCACTTT.

This clone came up once. This rearrangement joins TRBV6-2 or TRBV6-3 to TRBJ1-2; no clear D gene. CDR1 is MNHEY and CDR2 is SVGEGT in the germline V gene. The CDR3 is made up of 14 amino acids. Trimming took 5 bases from V and 4 from J, leaving 14 bases between them. The CDR3 loop reads CASSPTLRGYGYTF. The DNA of the CDR3 is TGTGCCAGCAGTCCCACCCTGCGGGGCTATGGCTACACCTTC.

The chain recombines TRBV4-3 with TRBJ1-4; 10 bases align to TRBD1. The CDR3 covers 14 residues. Germline V CDR1 and CDR2: LGHNA, YSLEER. The V and J ends lost 4 bases and 7 bases, in that order; junction bases with no gene match: 3. The CDR3 DNA sequence: TGCGCCAGCAGCCCCGGGACAGGGGTTGAAAAACTGTTTTTT. It yields the protein CASSPGTGVEKLFF.

The chain recombines TRBV6-5 with TRBJ2-3; possible D gene TRBD2, 5 bases. The CDR3 is 16 amino acids. Germline V lookup: CDR1 MNHEY, CDR2 SVGAGI. V was shortened by 0 bases and J by 2 bases, with 12 bases between the two germline ends. CDR3 protein: CASSYSASRITDTQYF. As DNA, the CDR3 is TGTGCCAGCAGTTACTCGGCTAGCCGAATCACAGATACGCAGTATTTT.

The chain joins TRBV9 to TRBJ1-1; D might be TRBD1 (5 bases). Trimming shortened V by 0 bases and J by 6 bases, and 15 bases separated the two germline ends. Germline V gene lookup returns CDR1 SGDLS and CDR2 YYNGEE. CDR3 length equals 15 residues. CDR3 nucleotides: TGTGCCAGCAGCGTAGCGACAGATACAAGAGCTGAAGCTTTCTTT. Its translation is CASSVATDTRAEAFF.

This clone came up a few times. CDR3 in amino acids: CASSYRGGEMKLFF. CDR3 coding DNA: TGTGCCAGCAGTTACCGGGGAGGCGAAATGAAACTGTTTTTT. V and J are TRBV6-2 or TRBV6-3 and TRBJ1-4; D is unresolved. Deletions cut 2 bases from V and 11 bases from J, with 15 bases between. The CDR3 loop spans 14 amino acids. Germline CDR1 reads MNHEY; CDR2 reads SVGEGT.

The CDR3 loop reads CASSQEGHRNEKLFF. CDR3 DNA sequence: TGCGCCAGCAGCCAAGAGGGACATCGTAATGAAAAACTGTTTTTT. The genes are TRBV4-1 and TRBJ1-4; D might be TRBD1 (6 bases). V was clipped by 0 bases and J by 4 bases, with 9 bases between them. CDR3 length equals 15 residues. Germline CDR1 is MGHRA and CDR2 is YSYEKL.

The rearrangement links TRBV30 to TRBJ1-1, with D possibly TRBD1 on 5 matching bases. The V gene's germline CDR1 is GTSNPN and CDR2 SVGIG (reference sequence). V dropped 3 bases and J dropped 6 bases, with 14 bases sitting between them. This CDR3 has 13 amino acids. CDR3 nucleotides: TGTGCCTGGAGGGAGGGGCCCCCAGCTGAAGCTTTCTTT. It yields the protein CAWREGPPAEAFF.

The chain couples TRBV7-8 to TRBJ2-5; TRBD2 matches at 14 bases. Germline V gene data show CDR1 as SGHVS and CDR2 as FQNEAQ. The CDR3 sequence is 16 residues long. V was clipped by 5 bases and J by 6 bases; unmatched bases: 8. Written as DNA, the CDR3 is TGTGCCAGCAGCCCCAGACTAGCGGGGGGGAAAAAGACCCAGTACTTC. It yields the protein CASSPRLAGGKKTQYF.

V and J are TRBV19 and TRBJ2-1; TRBD1 is a possible D gene (6 bases). Trimming cost V 5 bases and J 9 bases, with 11 bases left between them. The CDR3 has 12 amino acids. Germline values: CDR1 LNHDA, CDR2 SQIVND (reference sequence). CDR3 in DNA: TGTGCCAGTAGTCCCACAGGGACTGAGCAGTTCTTC. Its protein product is CASSPTGTEQFF.

This chain connects TRBV6-2 or TRBV6-3 to TRBJ2-1; 8 nucleotides line up with TRBD2. The CDR3 covers 16 residues. V was pared by 6 bases and J by 6 bases, with 13 bases of the junction left unmatched. Germline V CDR1 and CDR2: MNHEY, SVGEGT. CDR3 residues: CASSRRSGGGLNEQFF. The CDR3 nucleotides are TGTGCCAGCAGCCGTCGAAGCGGGGGAGGCCTCAATGAGCAGTTCTTC.